This T cell receptor (beta chain) was recovered during a study of T-cell memory formation after mild COVID-19. The CDR3 is 12 amino acids. Trimming stripped 3 bases from V and 5 bases from J, with 8 bases between. Constant-segment primers were used for 5'RACE, and the resulting TCR alpha and TCR beta cDNA libraries carried sample barcodes and UMIs. TCRdb called the 5' RACE reads again in MiXCR, with one record for every CDR3 protein. In the table there are 350,000 to 500,000 distinct CDR3 sequences, 20% to 30% of which are singletons. About this clonotype itself: Its antigen is still unknown.

Study results and limitations: Memory sampled before infection contained some responding clones, suggesting cross-reactive memory joined. CD4+ contracting clones lay mainly in CM and EM, CD8+ ones in EMRA.

The receptor was isolated from an adult woman who had mild COVID-19 (a few samples of this study predate the infection). Cell type and time point are not known. Material for sequencing was PBMCs or a T cell subset sorted from them (not recorded which). The chain employs TRBV12-3 or TRBV12-4 and TRBJ2-7; TRBD2 might be the D (6 bases). The CDR3 loop reads CASSLREDEQYF. The CDR3 bases are TGTGCCAGCAGTTTGAGGGAGGACGAGCAGTACTTC.